This T cell receptor (beta chain) was sequenced in a study of T cell changes during pregnancy in multiple sclerosis. Generated by immunoSEQ multiplex PCR, the TCRdb table keeps only in-frame clones and is missing some. The sample includes about 87,000 clones, 93% of them seen just once. CDR1 SGDLS and CDR2 YYNGEE come from the germline V gene. CDR3 length: 15 amino acids. The V end was cut by 6 bases, the J end by 1 base, with 15 bases between. The rearrangement joins TRBV9 to TRBJ2-3, with D perhaps matching TRBD2 (5 bases). The TCR originated in a female donor in good health, enrolled as a control in a pregnancy study. Sequencing was performed on peripheral blood, taken in the third trimester of pregnancy. The DNA for the CDR3 is TGTGCCAGCAAGACCGAGGGTAGCGGCACAGATACGCAGTATTTT. Translated, it gives CASKTEGSGTDTQYF.